The 3 T cell receptor beta chains given below trace back to one sample, sequenced in a study of blood T cell repertoires in COVID-19. The method was immunoSEQ multiplex PCR; TCRdb's version includes in-frame clones alone and lacks a portion of them. The table lists about 300,000 clones, just under 90% of them singletons. The sample taken for sequencing was PBMCs or T cells enriched from blood (not recorded which). The source is a woman aged 45-65 years who had been exposed to COVID-19.

The J gene is TRBJ1-4, the V gene TRBV5-1; the match to TRBD1 covers 8 bases. Trimming cost V 0 bases and J 7 bases; bases outside gene matches: 5. CDR1 SGHRS and CDR2 YFSETQ come from the germline V gene. The CDR3 is made up of 15 amino acids. CDR3 sequence (DNA): TGCGCCAGCAGCTTGGTGACACAGGGGGGTGAAAAACTGTTTTTT. Its translation: CASSLVTQGGEKLFF.

The chain is built from TRBV7-9 and TRBJ2-5; TRBD1 agrees at 7 bases. Germline loops: CDR1 SEHNR, CDR2 FQNEAQ (reference sequence). Trimming at V came to 5 bases and at J to 0 bases, leaving 6 bases not matched to a gene. The CDR3 has 15 residues. This CDR3 is CASSPRTGYQETQYF. CDR3 DNA sequence: TGTGCCAGCAGCCCTAGGACAGGCTACCAAGAGACCCAGTACTTC. Full variable domain (outside the CDR3, taken from reference TRBV7-9 and TRBJ2-5): DTGVSQNPRHKITKRGQNVTFRCDPISEHNRLYWYRQTLGQGPEFLTYFQNEAQLEKSRLLSDRFSAERPKGSFSTLEIQRTEQGDSAMYLCASSPRTGYQETQYFGPGTRLLVL.

The chain links TRBV27 to TRBJ2-7, with 7 bases identical to TRBD1. With 6 bases clipped from V and 4 bases from J, the junction kept 12 bases outside the gene matches. There are 15 residues in the CDR3. Germline V CDR1 and CDR2: MNHEY, SMNVEV (reference sequence). CDR3 DNA: TGTGCCAGCAGCCGCCAGGACAGGATCGGTTACGAGCAGTACTTC. This translates into CASSRQDRIGYEQYF.